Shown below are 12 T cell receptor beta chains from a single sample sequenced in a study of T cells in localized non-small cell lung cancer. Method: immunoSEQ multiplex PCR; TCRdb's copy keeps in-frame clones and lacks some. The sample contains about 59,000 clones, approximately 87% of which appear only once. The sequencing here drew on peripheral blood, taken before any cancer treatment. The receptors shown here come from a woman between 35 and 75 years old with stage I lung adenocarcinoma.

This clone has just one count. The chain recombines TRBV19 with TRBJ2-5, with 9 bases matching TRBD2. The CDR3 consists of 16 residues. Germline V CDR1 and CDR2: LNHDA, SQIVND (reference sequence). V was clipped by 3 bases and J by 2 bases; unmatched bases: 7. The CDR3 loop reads CASSILLAGVQETQYF. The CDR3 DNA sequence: TGTGCCAGTAGTATCCTCTTAGCGGGAGTACAAGAGACCCAGTACTTC.

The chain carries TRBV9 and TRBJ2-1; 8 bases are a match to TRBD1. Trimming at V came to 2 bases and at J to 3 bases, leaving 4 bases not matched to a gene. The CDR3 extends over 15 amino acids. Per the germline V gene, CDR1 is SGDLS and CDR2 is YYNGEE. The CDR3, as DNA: TGTGCCAGCAGCGTCACAGGGGGGAACTACAATGAGCAGTTCTTC. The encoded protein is CASSVTGGNYNEQFF.

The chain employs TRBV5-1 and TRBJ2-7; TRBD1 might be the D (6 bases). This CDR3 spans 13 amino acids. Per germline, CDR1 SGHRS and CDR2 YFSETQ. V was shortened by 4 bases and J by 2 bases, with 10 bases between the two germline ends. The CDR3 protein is CASSTGQTYEQYF. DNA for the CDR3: TGCGCCAGCAGCACTGGACAGACCTACGAGCAGTACTTC.

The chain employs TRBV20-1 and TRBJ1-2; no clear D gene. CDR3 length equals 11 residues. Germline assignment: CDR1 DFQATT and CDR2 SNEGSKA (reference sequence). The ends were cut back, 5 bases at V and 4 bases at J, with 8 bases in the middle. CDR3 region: CSASDGYGYTF. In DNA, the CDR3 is TGCAGTGCTTCGGACGGCTATGGCTACACCTTC.

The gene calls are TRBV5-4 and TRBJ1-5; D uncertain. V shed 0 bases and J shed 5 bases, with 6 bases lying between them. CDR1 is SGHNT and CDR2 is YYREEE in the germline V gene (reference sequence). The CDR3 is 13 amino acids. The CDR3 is CASSLDTDQPQHF. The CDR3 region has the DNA TGTGCCAGCAGCTTGGATACGGATCAGCCCCAGCATTTT. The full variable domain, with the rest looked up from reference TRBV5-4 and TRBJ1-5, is ETGVTQSPTHLIKTRGQQVTLRCSSQSGHNTVSWYQQALGQGPQFIFQYYREEENGRGNFPPRFSGLQFPNYSSELNVNALELDDSALYLCASSLDTDQPQHFGDGTRLSIL.

The CDR3 protein is CASSAPGQGAYEQYF. The CDR3 bases are TGTGCCAGCTCAGCTCCGGGACAGGGGGCTTACGAGCAGTACTTC. This chain uses TRBV18 with TRBJ2-7, with 12 bases fitting TRBD1. V trimming: 5 bases; J trimming: 4 bases; junction bases outside the gene matches: 6. Germline V gene sequence: CDR1 KGHSH, CDR2 LQKENI. This CDR3 contains 15 residues.

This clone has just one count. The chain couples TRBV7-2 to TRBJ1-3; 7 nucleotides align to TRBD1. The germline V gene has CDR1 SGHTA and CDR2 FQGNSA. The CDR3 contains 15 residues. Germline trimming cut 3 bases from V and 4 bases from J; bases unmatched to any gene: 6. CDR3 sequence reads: CASSFVEGAGNTIYF. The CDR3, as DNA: TGTGCCAGCAGCTTCGTAGAGGGGGCGGGAAACACCATATATTTT.

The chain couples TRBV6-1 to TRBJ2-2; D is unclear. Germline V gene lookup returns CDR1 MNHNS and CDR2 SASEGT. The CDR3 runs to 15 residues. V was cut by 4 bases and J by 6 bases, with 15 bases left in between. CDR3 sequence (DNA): TGTGCCAGCAGTGTGGTGAAACCCCAGCCCGGGGAGCTGTTTTTT. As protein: CASSVVKPQPGELFF.

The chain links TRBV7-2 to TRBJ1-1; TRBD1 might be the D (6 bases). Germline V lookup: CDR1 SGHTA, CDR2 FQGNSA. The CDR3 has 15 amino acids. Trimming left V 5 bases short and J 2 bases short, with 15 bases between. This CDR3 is CASSRAGTTNTEAFF. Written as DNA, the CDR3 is TGTGCCAGCAGCAGAGCCGGGACAACTAACACTGAAGCTTTCTTT.

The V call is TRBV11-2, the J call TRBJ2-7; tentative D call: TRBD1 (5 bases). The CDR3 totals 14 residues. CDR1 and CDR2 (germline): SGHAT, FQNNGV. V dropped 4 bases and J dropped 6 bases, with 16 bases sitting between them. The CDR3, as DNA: TGTGCCAGCAGCTCCTGGGGCCCTTCGGGCGAGCAGTACTTC. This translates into CASSSWGPSGEQYF.

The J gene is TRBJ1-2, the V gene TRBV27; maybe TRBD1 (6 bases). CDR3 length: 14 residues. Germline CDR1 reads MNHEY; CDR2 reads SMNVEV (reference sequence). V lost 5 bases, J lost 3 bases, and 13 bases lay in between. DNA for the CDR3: TGTGCCAGCAGTCAAAGGGGGGTTCACTATGGCTACACCTTC. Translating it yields CASSQRGVHYGYTF.

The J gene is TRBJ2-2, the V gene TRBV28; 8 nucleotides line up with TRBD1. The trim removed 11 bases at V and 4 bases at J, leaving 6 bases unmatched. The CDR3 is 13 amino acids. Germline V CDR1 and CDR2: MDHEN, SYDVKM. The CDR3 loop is CAHGQGGTGELFF. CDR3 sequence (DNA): TGTGCCCACGGACAGGGAGGCACCGGGGAGCTGTTTTTT.